Shown below are 10 T cell receptor beta chains from a single sample sequenced in a study of early T cells in non-severe SARS-CoV-2 infection. TCRdb reprocessed the 5' RACE reads with MiXCR, giving one entry per CDR3 protein. The data contain about 84,000 distinct CDR3 sequences, over 10% of them seen just once; the ten biggest clones take up less than 3%. Material: whole blood. These receptors all come from an adult who was a healthcare worker with PCR-confirmed SARS-CoV-2 infection or an uninfected control (not recorded which).

This clonotype was seen at least ten times. The gene calls are TRBV19 and TRBJ2-1; no clear D gene. Germline V lookup: CDR1 LNHDA, CDR2 SQIVND (reference sequence). The ends were cut back, 6 bases at V and 3 bases at J, with 6 bases in the middle. The CDR3 covers 12 residues. The CDR3 here is CASSGYYNEQFF. Written as DNA, the CDR3 is TGTGCCAGTAGCGGGTACTACAATGAGCAGTTCTTC.

The rearrangement links TRBV12-3 or TRBV12-4 to TRBJ2-5; the match to TRBD2 covers 13 bases. V lost 6 bases and J lost 6; bases outside the gene matches: 4. The CDR3 runs 14 residues. The CDR3 loop is CASSWTSGGKTQYF. DNA for the CDR3: TGTGCCAGCAGCTGGACTAGCGGGGGCAAGACCCAGTACTTC.

This clonotype appeared many times. This chain uses TRBV7-9 with TRBJ1-2; D ambiguous. Per germline, CDR1 SEHNR and CDR2 FQNEAQ (reference sequence). The ends were cut back, 2 bases at V and 6 bases at J, with 7 bases in the middle. This CDR3 contains 12 residues. Here the CDR3 DNA reads TGTGCCAGCAGCTTACGGTCCAATGGCTACACCTTC. As protein: CASSLRSNGYTF.

The sample holds a few counts of this clonotype. The chain has TRBV5-8 and TRBJ1-1; D may be TRBD1 (5 bases). Germline V lookup: CDR1 SGHTS, CDR2 YDEGEE. The V and J ends lost 2 bases and 1 base respectively, with 9 bases between them. The CDR3 totals 14 residues. DNA of the CDR3: TGTGCCAGCAGCTTCGGACAACCGAACACTGAAGCTTTCTTT. Translated: CASSFGQPNTEAFF.

This clonotype was picked up many times. V and J are TRBV14 and TRBJ2-7; unclear D gene. CDR1 is SGHDN and CDR2 is FVKESK in the germline V gene. Trimming pared 3 bases from V and 3 bases from J, leaving 6 bases between. The CDR3 runs to 12 residues. The CDR3 region is CASSQNSYEQYF. In nucleotides, the CDR3 is TGTGCCAGCAGCCAGAACAGCTACGAGCAGTACTTC.

This clonotype was seen more than once but under ten times. Written as DNA, the CDR3 is TGCGCCAGCAGCGCTCCCCGGATAGCGGGAGGCCTCCTCTCCTACAATGAGCAGTTCTTC. Its protein product is CASSAPRIAGGLLSYNEQFF. This rearrangement joins TRBV5-1 to TRBJ2-1, with TRBD2 identical over 10 bases. CDR3 length: 20 amino acids. J was trimmed by 0 bases and V by 4 bases; bases with no gene match: 16. Germline V gives CDR1 SGHRS, CDR2 YFSETQ.

This clonotype has more than one count but fewer than ten. The chain employs TRBV23-1 and TRBJ2-7; D is unclear. Being an ORF, TRBV23-1 has a function that is uncertain. V dropped 3 bases and J dropped 2 bases, with 11 bases sitting between them. The CDR3 runs 14 residues. CDR3 DNA: TGCGCCAGCAGTCATACCGGTTCCACCTACGAGCAGTACTTC. Protein product: CASSHTGSTYEQYF.

This clonotype was counted many times. V and J are TRBV5-1 and TRBJ2-5; unclear D gene. Germline lookup yields CDR1 SGHRS and CDR2 YFSETQ. This CDR3 has 11 residues. V was clipped by 3 bases and J by 0 bases, with 0 bases between them. The CDR3 DNA reads TGCGCCAGCAGCTACCAAGAGACCCAGTACTTC. This codes for CASSYQETQYF. Filled out from reference TRBV5-1 and TRBJ2-5, the complete variable domain reads KAGVTQTPRYLIKTRGQQVTLSCSPISGHRSVSWYQQTPGQGLQFLFEYFSETQRNKGNFPGRFSGRQFSNSRSEMNVSTLELGDSALYLCASSYQETQYFGPGTRLLVL.

This clonotype showed up many times. This chain joins TRBV6-6 and TRBJ1-5, with D uncertain. V lost 2 bases and J 1 base, leaving 9 bases between the germline ends. In germline, CDR1 is MNHNY, CDR2 SVGAGI (reference sequence). CDR3 length equals 15 residues. CDR3 residues: CASSYAEMSNQPQHF. The CDR3 coding sequence is TGTGCCAGCAGTTACGCGGAGATGAGCAATCAGCCCCAGCATTTT.

This clonotype was counted between two and nine times. The chain joins TRBV5-1 to TRBJ1-5; D is possibly TRBD1 (6 bases). Per germline, CDR1 SGHRS and CDR2 YFSETQ. The CDR3 contains 15 residues. Deletions cut 5 bases from V and 1 base from J, with 13 bases between. CDR3 nucleotides: TGCGCCAGCAGTCCGTTCGGGGGCAGCAATCAGCCCCAGCATTTT. Translation gives CASSPFGGSNQPQHF.